The 26 T cell receptor beta chains below were found in one sample sequenced in a study of OX40 agonist ivuxolimab in advanced cancers. The protocol used for the library was the immunoSEQ multiplex PCR assay. The immuneACCESS repertoire file appears here via TCRdb, limited to in-frame rearrangements. These files lack a portion of the clones; in checked studies, under half of the deficit traces to unresolved V genes, and the cause of the others is not known. In this sample the table shows tens of thousands of clones, approximately 92% of which occur a single time. Roughly 9% of the sample lies in the top ten. The sample in question was CD4+ or CD8+ T cells sorted from blood, obtained in a trial of the OX40 agonist ivuxolimab. These receptors were collected from an adult with an advanced solid tumor such as melanoma, head and neck, liver or kidney cancer.

The CDR3 protein is CASSLGSPYEQYF. CDR3 nucleotide sequence: TGTGCCAGCAGCTTGGGCTCCCCCTACGAGCAGTACTTC. The chain has TRBV11-2 and TRBJ2-7; no firm D call. With 3 bases removed from V and 2 bases from J, the gap between germline ends came to 8 bases. There are 13 residues in the CDR3. The germline CDR1 and CDR2 sequences are SGHAT and FQNNGV.

The genes are TRBV27 and TRBJ2-7; 12 bases line up with TRBD2. Germline CDR1 is MNHEY and CDR2 is SMNVEV (reference sequence). After removal of 0 bases from V and 5 bases from J, the junction contained 8 bases not matched to a gene. CDR3 length: 17 amino acids. In DNA form, the CDR3 reads TGTGCCAGCAGTTTATCATGGCCTAGCGGGGGGGAGAACGAGCAGTACTTC. Its protein product is CASSLSWPSGGENEQYF.

The V call is TRBV7-9, the J call TRBJ1-2; a weak D match, TRBD1 (5 bases). Germline V CDR1 and CDR2: SEHNR, FQNEAQ (reference sequence). CDR3 length: 16 residues. With 1 base removed from V and 5 bases from J, the gap between germline ends came to 17 bases. The CDR3 protein is CASSLGKRGSLYGYTF. Written as DNA, the CDR3 is TGTGCCAGCAGCTTAGGGAAGCGGGGGAGCCTGTATGGCTACACCTTC.

The chain couples TRBV13 to TRBJ1-2, with D unclear. This CDR3 has 14 amino acids. CDR1 is PRHDT, CDR2 FYEKMQ, per germline (reference sequence). V was trimmed by 5 bases and J by 5 bases, leaving 15 bases between them. CDR3 sequence (DNA): TGTGCCAGCAGCCCGCGGCAGGTTTCTTATGGCTACACCTTC. Translated: CASSPRQVSYGYTF.

In its sample, this clone was seen once. The chain joins TRBV23-1 to TRBJ1-2, with TRBD1 matching over 10 bases. TRBV23-1 is an ORF; its function is uncertain. V was pared by 6 bases and J by 6 bases, with 4 bases of the junction left unmatched. This CDR3 spans 13 amino acids. Here the CDR3 reads CASRPDRGNGYTF. The CDR3 DNA sequence: TGCGCCAGCAGACCGGACAGGGGGAATGGCTACACCTTC.

The chain combines TRBV9 with TRBJ1-2, with D uncertain. Per the germline V gene, CDR1 is SGDLS and CDR2 is YYNGEE. V was pared by 0 bases and J by 1 base, with 7 bases between. The CDR3 consists of 14 residues. The CDR3 DNA reads TGTGCCAGCAGCGTAGGAAAAGATAACTATGGCTACACCTTC. Translating gives CASSVGKDNYGYTF.

The V and J genes are TRBV6-5 and TRBJ2-1; D uncertain. Germline V lookup: CDR1 MNHEY, CDR2 SVGAGI. The CDR3 sequence is 12 residues long. V was pared by 0 bases and J by 8 bases, with 5 bases between. The CDR3 protein is CASSYSGDEQFF. DNA for the CDR3: TGTGCCAGCAGTTACTCCGGAGATGAGCAGTTCTTC.

The chain has TRBV9 and TRBJ2-2; TRBD2 matches at 13 bases. This CDR3 comprises 16 residues. Germline CDR1 and CDR2: SGDLS and YYNGEE. The junction had 3 bases not matched to a gene; V was cut back by 4 bases and J by 3 bases. CDR3 loop: CASSPGLAGDTGELFF. DNA for the CDR3: TGTGCCAGCAGCCCTGGACTAGCGGGAGACACCGGGGAGCTGTTTTTT.

The chain uses TRBV7-9 and TRBJ1-2; D gene unclear. Per germline, CDR1 SEHNR and CDR2 FQNEAQ (reference sequence). The V gene lost 5 bases and the J gene lost 8 bases, with 15 bases spanning the gap. This CDR3 region has 13 residues. The CDR3 reads CASSPGSTGGYTF. The CDR3, as DNA: TGTGCCAGCAGCCCGGGTTCAACGGGGGGCTACACCTTC.

V and J are TRBV7-3 and TRBJ2-1; 14 positions agree with TRBD2. Germline values: CDR1 SGHTA, CDR2 FQGTGA. Unmatched junction bases numbered 9, after V lost 5 bases and J lost 9 bases. The CDR3 sequence is 16 residues long. The CDR3: CASSLRLAGGPAEQFF. CDR3 nucleotides: TGTGCCAGCAGCCTTCGACTAGCGGGAGGGCCTGCTGAGCAGTTCTTC.

The rearrangement joins TRBV7-9 to TRBJ2-7; D is ambiguous. The J call may be wrong; the DNA end is better matched by TRBJ2-1. Germline lookup yields CDR1 SEHNR and CDR2 FQNEAQ (reference sequence). CDR3 length: 16 amino acids. The DNA for the CDR3 is TGTGCCAGCAGCTTTTTCTCCCTCGGAAAACACAATGAGCAGTTCTTC. Its translation is CASSFFSLGKHNEQFF.

This clone was seen a few times. The chain has TRBV10-2 and TRBJ2-3; TRBD2 matches 7 bases. The CDR3 is made up of 13 amino acids. V shed 9 bases and J 5 bases; nucleotides not matched to a gene: 8. Germline-derived CDR1 and CDR2 are WSHSY and SAAADI. CDR3 loop: CASRTRIEDTQYF. The CDR3 bases are TGCGCCAGTCGGACTAGGATTGAAGATACGCAGTATTTT.

This rearrangement joins TRBV6-1 to TRBJ1-5; D ambiguous. Trimming took 3 bases from V and 8 from J, leaving 11 bases between them. Germline V gene data show CDR1 as MNHNS and CDR2 as SASEGT. CDR3 size: 13 residues. The CDR3 coding sequence is TGTGCCAGCAGTGATGGGGTATCTGAGCCCCAGCATTTT. The encoded protein is CASSDGVSEPQHF.

This rearrangement joins TRBV21-1 to TRBJ1-1. TRBV21-1 is deemed a pseudogene. The CDR3 contains 19 residues. DNA for the CDR3: TGTGCCAGCAGCCCTTGGGTCATGGGAGGGAACCGCATGAACACTGAAGCTTTCTTT. Translated, it gives CASSPWVMGGNRMNTEAFF.

The chain carries TRBV16 and TRBJ2-1; 13 bases map to TRBD2. Germline V gives CDR1 KGHSY, CDR2 FQNENV. CDR3 length: 16 residues. J was trimmed by 8 bases and V by 0 bases; bases with no gene match: 4. The CDR3 bases are TGTGCCAGCAGCCAATCATGGACTAGCGGGAGCTATGAGCAGTTCTTC. Protein: CASSQSWTSGSYEQFF.

V and J are TRBV10-3 and TRBJ2-7, with 7 bases matching TRBD1. V lost 0 bases and J lost 2; bases outside the gene matches: 4. Germline CDR1 is ENHRY and CDR2 is SYGVKD. This CDR3 is built from 15 residues. CDR3 in DNA: TGTGCCATCAGTGAGTCTGGGACAGCTACCTACGAGCAGTACGTC. Encoded protein: CAISESGTATYEQYV.

The chain's CDR3 is CASSAYRDGYTF. The CDR3, as DNA: TGTGCCAGCAGCGCGTACAGGGACGGCTACACCTTC. The J gene is TRBJ1-2, the V gene TRBV7-9; a possible D gene is TRBD1 (6 bases). This CDR3 contains 12 residues. Looked up from germline, CDR1 is SEHNR and CDR2 is FQNEAQ (reference sequence). V was pared by 5 bases and J by 8 bases, with 12 bases between.

The chain employs TRBV5-1 and TRBJ1-1; the D gene is possibly TRBD1 (6 bases). Germline V gene data show CDR1 as SGHRS and CDR2 as YFSETQ. V was shortened by 2 bases and J by 0 bases, with 8 bases between the two germline ends. There are 14 residues in the CDR3. The CDR3 region is CASSFAGVNTEAFF. The DNA of the CDR3 is TGCGCCAGCAGCTTCGCAGGGGTGAACACTGAAGCTTTCTTT.

This clone was detected only once. The chain is built from TRBV5-5 and TRBJ2-2; 10 nucleotides line up with TRBD2. J gave up 1 base and V 0 bases, and 3 bases lay outside the gene matches. Germline V gene sequence: CDR1 SGHKS, CDR2 YYEKEE (reference sequence). The CDR3 is 17 amino acids. CDR3 sequence (DNA): TGTGCCAGCAGCTTGGAGGGGACTAGCGTGAACACCGGGGAGCTGTTTTTT. This sequence encodes CASSLEGTSVNTGELFF. The variable domain in full, completed from reference TRBV5-5 and TRBJ2-2, reads DAGVTQSPTHLIKTRGQQVTLRCSPISGHKSVSWYQQVLGQGPQFIFQYYEKEERGRGNFPDRFSARQFPNYSSELNVNALLLGDSALYLCASSLEGTSVNTGELFFGEGSRLTVL.

This chain links TRBV7-9 with TRBJ2-7; possibly TRBD1 or TRBD2 for D (5 bases each). Germline-derived CDR1 and CDR2 are SEHNR and FQNEAQ (reference sequence). Trimming stripped 4 bases from V and 6 bases from J, with 10 bases between. This CDR3 has 12 residues. The CDR3 sequence is CASSYSGTEQYV. CDR3 sequence (DNA): TGTGCCAGCAGCTACTCCGGGACCGAGCAGTACGTC.

V usage is TRBV6-5 and J usage is TRBJ2-6; D not certain. The V gene lost 0 bases and the J gene lost 0 bases, with 3 bases spanning the gap. Germline CDR1 is MNHEY and CDR2 is SVGAGI. This CDR3 is 15 amino acids long. The CDR3 loop reads CASSYSSSGANVLTF. As DNA, the CDR3 is TGTGCCAGCAGTTACTCGAGCTCTGGGGCCAACGTCCTGACTTTC.

J is TRBJ2-1 and V is TRBV27, with D uncertain. There are 14 residues in the CDR3. V lost 2 bases and J lost 5, with 10 bases in between. Germline V gives CDR1 MNHEY, CDR2 SMNVEV (reference sequence). CDR3 DNA sequence: TGTGCCAGCAGTTTAGCTTCTTCCCACAATGAGCAGTTCTTC. Translation: CASSLASSHNEQFF.

This chain joins TRBV28 and TRBJ1-5; D not resolved. V lost 4 bases and J lost 3, with 16 bases in between. This CDR3 has 16 amino acids. Germline V lookup: CDR1 MDHEN, CDR2 SYDVKM. The CDR3 spells CASSSRFSPTNQPQHF. CDR3 nucleotide sequence: TGTGCCAGCAGTTCCAGGTTCTCGCCGACCAATCAGCCCCAGCATTTT.

The chain is built from TRBV6-5 and TRBJ2-3; D unresolved. The CDR3 sequence is 13 residues long. The germline V and J ends were trimmed by 6 bases and 8 bases, with 15 bases remaining between them. Germline-derived CDR1 and CDR2 are MNHEY and SVGAGI. CDR3 coding DNA: TGTGCCAGCAGCCCCTCCGTCTGGGGTACGCAGTATTTT. Its translation is CASSPSVWGTQYF.

The V call is TRBV27, the J call TRBJ2-2; D remains ambiguous. V shed 7 bases and J shed 3 bases, with 18 bases lying between them. The CDR3 extends over 16 amino acids. Germline V lookup: CDR1 MNHEY, CDR2 SMNVEV (reference sequence). CDR3 coding DNA: TGTGCCAGCACCCTTATTGGGGTGGGCCACACCGGGGAGCTGTTTTTT. This gives the protein CASTLIGVGHTGELFF.

DNA for the CDR3: TGTGCCAGCAGCTTAGAGGGTGGGAGCGAGCAGTACTTC. This encodes CASSLEGGSEQYF. The chain is built from TRBV13 and TRBJ2-7, with a tentative D call TRBD2 (5 bases). Germline V lookup: CDR1 PRHDT, CDR2 FYEKMQ (reference sequence). CDR3 size: 13 residues. The V end was cut by 1 base, the J end by 6 bases, with 10 bases between.